The 13 T cell receptor beta chains below were found in one sample sequenced in a study of prognosis after radiotherapy for stage I lung cancer. Using two-round multiplex PCR, the authors amplified TCR beta CDR3 from genomic DNA. The first PCR round targeted every TRBV and TRBJ gene with specific primers. From the multiplex PCR reads, TCRdb called clonotypes with MiXCR, one entry per CDR3 protein. The sample includes about 51,000 distinct CDR3 sequences, approximately 30% of them seen just once. The sample consisted of PBMCs, taken before or after stereotactic body radiation therapy (not recorded which). Receptor source: a donor older than 45 with non-small cell lung cancer.

About this clonotype itself: A far larger clone is just one base off, so this is likely a read error. The gene calls are TRBV6-9 and TRBJ2-7; the D is unclear. Germline V CDR1 and CDR2: MNHGY, SVAAGI. V was shortened by 4 bases and J by 6 bases, with 10 bases between the two germline ends. The CDR3 spans 12 residues. The CDR3 DNA reads TGTGCCAGCAGTTTCTGGACGGGCGAGCAGTACTTC. This translates into CASSFWTGEQYF.

This clonotype showed up many times. The V and J genes are TRBV19 and TRBJ1-4; 7 bases map to TRBD1. CDR1 LNHDA and CDR2 SQIVND come from the germline V gene (reference sequence). Losses at the gene ends were 7 bases for V and 1 base for J; bases not matched to a gene: 3. The CDR3 consists of 14 residues. Here the CDR3 DNA reads TGTGCCAGTAACCGACAGGGAACTAATGAAAAACTGTTTTTT. It translates to CASNRQGTNEKLFF.

Comments on this clonotype: Germline is not matched at one junction end, which may reflect a read error. V usage is TRBV28 and J usage is TRBJ2-1, with a weak D call TRBD2 (5 bases). The CDR3 has 15 amino acids. Germline CDR1 and CDR2: MDHEN and SYDVKM. The chain's CDR3 is CASTLRSGSCNEQLF. The CDR3 nucleotides are TGTGCCAGCACGTTACGGAGCGGCTCCTGCAATGAGCAGTTATTC.

This clonotype appeared many times. The V gene is TRBV20-1, the J gene TRBJ2-4, with 8 bases identical to TRBD1. The CDR3 runs 13 residues. V dropped 6 bases and J dropped 8; count of bases not matched to a gene: 9. CDR1 and CDR2 (germline): DFQATT, SNEGSKA (reference sequence). The CDR3 here is CSARPGGAYIQYF. CDR3 bases: TGCAGTGCCCGCCCAGGGGGCGCATACATTCAGTACTTC.

This clonotype was recorded at least ten times. The rearrangement uses TRBV28 and TRBJ2-1; D might be TRBD1 or TRBD2, each matching 7 bases. V lost 1 base and J 15 bases, leaving 13 bases between the germline ends. This CDR3 region has 12 residues. Germline CDR1 reads MDHEN; CDR2 reads SYDVKM. The CDR3: CASSLYQGGGFF. The CDR3 DNA reads as TGTGCCAGCAGTTTATACCAGGGGGGGGGGTTCTTC.

This clonotype came up many times. This sequence joins TRBV20-1 and TRBJ2-4, with 12 bases that match TRBD2. CDR1 and CDR2 (germline): DFQATT, SNEGSKA (reference sequence). There are 20 residues in the CDR3. Trimming removed 6 bases from V and 0 bases from J; junction bases left unmatched: 18. The CDR3 region is CSAPSRTSGTNLLAKNIQYF. The CDR3 DNA sequence: TGCAGTGCCCCTTCCCGGACTAGCGGGACGAACTTACTAGCCAAAAACATTCAGTACTTC.

This clonotype was observed many times. The V gene is TRBV24-1, the J gene TRBJ1-2, with a possible D match to TRBD1 (5 bases). The V gene's germline CDR1 is KGHDR and CDR2 SFDVKD. This CDR3 has 14 amino acids. Between the trimmed V and J ends, which lost 9 bases and 0 bases, there was a span of 13 bases. CDR3 bases: TGTGCCACCGCACCAGGGCCCTCTAACTATGGCTACACCTTC. Translating it yields CATAPGPSNYGYTF.

This chain links TRBV6-5 with TRBJ1-2, with 7 bases that match TRBD1. The germline gives CDR1 MNHEY, CDR2 SVGAGI. Unmatched junction bases numbered 11, after V lost 2 bases and J lost 2 bases. CDR3 length: 17 residues. CDR3 nucleotides: TGTGCCAGCAGTTACGACAGGACAGGACGGAGGAACTATGGCTACACCTTC. Protein product: CASSYDRTGRRNYGYTF.

This clonotype has ten or more counts. The genes are TRBV11-2 and TRBJ2-5; no firm D call. This CDR3 contains 14 residues. Trimming took off 5 bases at V and 5 bases at J, with 15 bases between the two ends. The germline V gene has CDR1 SGHAT and CDR2 FQNNGV. CDR3 protein: CASSAGLTIETQYF. CDR3 DNA: TGTGCCAGCAGCGCCGGCCTAACGATCGAGACCCAGTACTTC.

A note on this clonotype: A much larger clone lies a single base off, so this may be a read error. The chain uses TRBV7-2 and TRBJ2-4; D unresolved. The CDR3 consists of 12 residues. Germline V CDR1 and CDR2: SGHTA, FQGNSA. V shed 1 base and J shed 7 bases, with 5 bases lying between them. In nucleotides, the CDR3 is TGTGCCAGCAGCTTAGATGATAACATTCAGTACTTC. It encodes CASSLDDNIQYF.

On this clonotype itself: A far more abundant clone sits one base away, making this likely a read error. The chain uses TRBV6-2 or TRBV6-3 and TRBJ2-7, with a tentative D call TRBD2 (6 bases). V dropped 2 bases and J dropped 9 bases, with 35 bases sitting between them. This CDR3 comprises 20 residues. Germline CDR1 is MNHEY and CDR2 is SVGEGT. For the CDR3, the DNA is TGTGCCAGCAGTTACCCGGAGACGGACGGGAGTATTAACTCCCGTTGTGTGCAGTACTTC. The encoded protein is CASSYPETDGSINSRCVQYF.

At least ten counts were recorded for this clonotype. The chain uses TRBV5-6 and TRBJ1-4; D is ambiguous. CDR1 and CDR2 from the germline V gene are SGHDT and YYEEEE. Deletions cut 4 bases from V and 7 bases from J, with 11 bases between. The CDR3 extends over 13 amino acids. DNA for the CDR3: TGTGCCAGCAGCGTCGGACGGACTGAAAAACTGTTTTTT. Residues: CASSVGRTEKLFF.

This clonotype was recorded at least ten times. The V call is TRBV5-4, the J call TRBJ2-6, with D tentatively TRBD2 (7 bases). Trimming pared 4 bases from V and 2 bases from J, leaving 22 bases between. The CDR3 consists of 19 residues. Germline lookup yields CDR1 SGHNT and CDR2 YYREEE (reference sequence). DNA for the CDR3: TGTGCCAGCAGCCGGGGGGCTAGTTCGGGTGGGACTGGGGCCAACGTCCTGACTTTC. Protein product: CASSRGASSGGTGANVLTF. Drawing the rest from reference TRBV5-4 and TRBJ2-6, the complete variable domain is ETGVTQSPTHLIKTRGQQVTLRCSSQSGHNTVSWYQQALGQGPQFIFQYYREEENGRGNFPPRFSGLQFPNYSSELNVNALELDDSALYLCASSRGASSGGTGANVLTFGAGSRLTVL.